This is a list of T cell receptor beta chains from one sample in a study of T-cell memory formation after mild COVID-19. Via MiXCR, TCRdb re-called the 5' RACE reads, giving one row per CDR3 protein. In the table there are fewer than 700,000 distinct CDR3 sequences, 20% to 25% of which are singletons. The sequenced sample was PBMCs or a T cell subset sorted from them (not recorded which). These TCRs come from an adult woman who had mild COVID-19 (a few samples of this study predate the infection). Cell type and time point are not known. Each CDR3 is given with its conserved first and last residue. The D gene is left open where the match is weak. Only some rows state a clone size, as once, few, many or a class for expanded clones.

d_gene	abundance	v_gene	j_gene	CDR3aa	CDR3nt
NA	NA	TRBV6-1	TRBJ2-7	CASSEIGPYEQYF	TGTGCCAGCAGTGAAATTGGACCCTACGAGCAGTACTTC
NA	few	TRBV9	TRBJ2-1	CASSGQGLLAQFF	TGTGCCAGCAGCGGGCAAGGACTACTAGCTCAGTTCTTC
NA	many	TRBV5-1	TRBJ2-3	CASSLGGPADTQYF	TGCGCCAGCAGCCTGGGGGGGCCGGCAGATACGCAGTATTTT
NA	many	TRBV5-1	TRBJ2-7	CASSLGQGSYEQYF	TGTGCCAGCAGCTTGGGCCAGGGGTCCTACGAGCAGTACTTC
NA	NA	TRBV4-1	TRBJ2-5	CASSTSWGAQETQYF	TGCGCCAGCAGCACCTCGTGGGGGGCACAAGAGACCCAGTACTTC
NA	few	TRBV3-1	TRBJ2-7	CASSQGGGREQYF	TGTGCCAGCAGCCAGGGCGGAGGTAGGGAGCAGTACTTC
NA	NA	TRBV12-5	TRBJ2-5	CASGLVTETQYF	TGTGCTAGTGGTTTGGTAACAGAGACCCAGTACTTC
NA	NA	TRBV7-2	TRBJ2-5	CASSSLQGRQETQYF	TGTGCCAGCAGCTCTTTACAGGGTCGGCAAGAGACCCAGTACTTC
NA	NA	TRBV6-5	TRBJ1-1	CASSWDQGRNTEAFF	TGTGCCAGCAGCTGGGACCAGGGAAGGAACACTGAAGCTTTCTTT
NA	NA	TRBV18	TRBJ2-7	CASSPTDKYEQYF	TGTGCCAGCTCACCAACTGACAAGTACGAGCAGTACTTC
TRBD2	few	TRBV6-2/TRBV6-3	TRBJ2-7	CASRSLAGIYEQYF	TGTGCCAGCAGATCACTAGCGGGGATCTACGAGCAGTACTTC
NA	NA	TRBV3-1	TRBJ2-3	CASSQVPDTQYF	TGTGCCAGCAGCCAAGTCCCAGATACGCAGTATTTT
TRBD2	few	TRBV5-1	TRBJ2-5	CASSLVAGKTQYF	TGCGCCAGCAGCTTGGTAGCGGGGAAGACCCAGTACTTC
NA	NA	TRBV5-1	TRBJ1-4	CASSVGTLEGEKLFF	TGCGCCAGCAGCGTCGGGACCCTCGAGGGAGAAAAACTGTTTTTT
NA	NA	TRBV15	TRBJ2-1	CATAGLVRDNEQFF	TGTGCCACCGCTGGGCTAGTTAGGGACAATGAGCAGTTCTTC
TRBD1	few	TRBV24-1	TRBJ2-1	CATSDLAGGSYNEQFF	TGTGCCACCAGTGATTTAGCAGGGGGCTCCTACAATGAGCAGTTCTTC
TRBD1	NA	TRBV7-9	TRBJ2-1	CASSGTGGEQFF	TGTGCCAGCAGCGGGACAGGGGGTGAGCAGTTCTTC
NA	few	TRBV5-1	TRBJ2-7	CASSRWGGTDEQYF	TGCGCCAGCAGCCGTTGGGGCGGTACGGACGAGCAGTACTTC
NA	many	TRBV6-4	TRBJ1-2	CATRQPGGYGYTF	TGTGCCACCCGACAGCCCGGCGGCTATGGCTACACCTTC
NA	NA	TRBV20-1	TRBJ2-2	CSAIKRTNTGELFF	TGCAGTGCTATAAAGCGGACGAACACCGGGGAGCTGTTTTTT
NA	few	TRBV5-1	TRBJ2-4	CASSLSTENIQYF	TGCGCCAGCAGCTTGTCCACAGAAAACATTCAGTACTTC
NA	NA	TRBV11-3	TRBJ2-3	CASSSPRPTDTQYF	TGTGCCAGCAGCTCACCCCGGCCCACAGATACGCAGTATTTT
NA	few	TRBV6-2/TRBV6-3	TRBJ2-5	CASSPGQTGKTQYF	TGTGCCAGCAGCCCGGGGCAGACGGGGAAGACCCAGTACTTC
NA	NA	TRBV19	TRBJ1-1	CASSMWGENTEAFF	TGTGCCAGTAGTATGTGGGGGGAGAACACTGAAGCTTTCTTT
TRBD1	few	TRBV18	TRBJ2-7	CASSTRGQMASEQYF	TGTGCCAGCTCAACACGGGGACAGATGGCTTCCGAGCAGTACTTC
NA	NA	TRBV15	TRBJ2-7	CATSRAAGAPYEQYF	TGTGCCACCAGCAGAGCTGCAGGTGCCCCCTACGAGCAGTACTTC
NA	NA	TRBV7-9	TRBJ2-1	CAIPQPLGRQFF	TGTGCCATCCCGCAGCCATTGGGACGGCAGTTCTTC
NA	once	TRBV12-3/TRBV12-4	TRBJ1-5	CASTFGDQPQHF	TGTGCCAGCACCTTCGGGGATCAGCCCCAGCATTTT
NA	few	TRBV9	TRBJ2-3	CASSWKTDSDTQYF	TGTGCCAGCAGCTGGAAGACAGATTCAGATACGCAGTATTTT
NA	NA	TRBV6-1	TRBJ1-1	CASKAVGVNTEAFF	TGTGCCAGCAAGGCGGTCGGGGTGAACACTGAAGCTTTCTTT
NA	few	TRBV24-1	TRBJ2-7	CATSDTGYEQYF	TGTGCCACCAGTGATACAGGGTACGAGCAGTACTTC
TRBD2	few	TRBV9	TRBJ2-7	CASSVAPGLDYEQYF	TGTGCCAGCAGCGTAGCGCCGGGACTAGACTACGAGCAGTACTTC
TRBD2	NA	TRBV6-5	TRBJ2-1	CASSYGLAGAAIYNEQFF	TGTGCCAGCAGTTACGGACTAGCGGGAGCGGCCATTTACAATGAGCAGTTCTTC
NA	NA	TRBV24-1	TRBJ2-3	CATGATGDSSTDTQYF	TGTGCCACCGGGGCGACAGGAGATAGCAGCACAGATACGCAGTATTTT
TRBD2	NA	TRBV20-1	TRBJ2-3	CSAGTSGITDTQYF	TGCAGTGCTGGGACTAGCGGGATCACAGATACGCAGTATTTT
NA	NA	TRBV29-1	TRBJ1-3	CSSLGGSGNTIYF	TGCAGCTCCCTGGGGGGATCAGGAAACACCATATATTTT
NA	NA	TRBV7-7	TRBJ2-7	CASSFYSDSIGQYF	TGTGCTAGCAGCTTCTACTCCGACTCTATCGGGCAGTACTTC
TRBD2	NA	TRBV7-3	TRBJ2-1	CASSPGGGVNEQFF	TGTGCCAGCAGCCCCGGGGGAGGGGTCAATGAGCAGTTCTTC
NA	NA	TRBV3-1	TRBJ2-7	CASSQVRTGIKGEQYF	TGTGCCAGCAGCCAAGTTCGGACCGGGATAAAGGGCGAGCAGTACTTC
NA	NA	TRBV12-3/TRBV12-4	TRBJ1-1	CASSLSKAFF	TGTGCCAGCAGTTTGTCAAAAGCTTTCTTT
TRBD2	NA	TRBV30	TRBJ2-2	CAWSVQRTSGYTGELFF	TGTGCCTGGAGTGTACAAAGGACTAGCGGATACACCGGGGAGCTGTTTTTT
NA	NA	TRBV12-3/TRBV12-4	TRBJ1-1	CASSPVWENTEAFF	TGTGCCAGCAGCCCGGTCTGGGAAAACACTGAAGCTTTCTTT
NA	many	TRBV7-6	TRBJ2-3	CASSLERDTQYF	TGTGCCAGCAGCTTAGAGCGGGATACGCAGTATTTT
NA	few	TRBV7-2	TRBJ2-3	CASNLGTPADTQYF	TGTGCCAGCAACCTGGGAACTCCAGCAGATACGCAGTATTTT
TRBD1	few	TRBV7-7	TRBJ2-7	CASSSAGGSEQYF	TGTGCTAGCAGCTCCGCAGGGGGCTCCGAGCAGTACTTC
TRBD2	few	TRBV5-6	TRBJ2-1	CASSARTSGTYNEQFF	TGTGCCAGCAGCGCGCGGACTAGCGGGACATACAATGAGCAGTTCTTC
NA	few	TRBV5-1	TRBJ2-3	CASSSQEVTDTQYF	TGCGCCAGCAGCTCTCAAGAGGTTACAGATACGCAGTATTTT
NA	NA	TRBV3-1	TRBJ1-1	CASSQVPGTEAFF	TGTGCCAGCAGCCAAGTCCCTGGCACTGAAGCTTTCTTT
NA	NA	TRBV20-1	TRBJ2-7	CSARDAAAYEQYF	TGCAGTGCTAGAGACGCCGCCGCCTACGAGCAGTACTTC
NA	few	TRBV29-1	TRBJ2-1	CSVVSGREQFF	TGCAGCGTTGTATCAGGGAGGGAGCAGTTCTTC
NA	NA	TRBV3-1	TRBJ1-2	CASSTPTGRYGYTF	TGTGCCAGCAGCACACCGACAGGTCGATATGGCTACACCTTC